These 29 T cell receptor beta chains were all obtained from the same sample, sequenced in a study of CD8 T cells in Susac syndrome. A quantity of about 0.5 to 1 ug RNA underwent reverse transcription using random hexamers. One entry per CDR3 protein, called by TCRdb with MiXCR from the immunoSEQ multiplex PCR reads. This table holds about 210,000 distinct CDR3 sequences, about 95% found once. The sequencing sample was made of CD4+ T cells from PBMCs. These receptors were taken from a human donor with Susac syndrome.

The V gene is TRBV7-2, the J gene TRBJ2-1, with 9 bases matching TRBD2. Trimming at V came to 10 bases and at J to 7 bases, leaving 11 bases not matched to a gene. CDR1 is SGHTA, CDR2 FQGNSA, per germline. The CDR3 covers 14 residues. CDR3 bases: TGTGCCACCTCGGCGGCGGGGGGGTGGAATGAGCAGTTCTTC. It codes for CATSAAGGWNEQFF.

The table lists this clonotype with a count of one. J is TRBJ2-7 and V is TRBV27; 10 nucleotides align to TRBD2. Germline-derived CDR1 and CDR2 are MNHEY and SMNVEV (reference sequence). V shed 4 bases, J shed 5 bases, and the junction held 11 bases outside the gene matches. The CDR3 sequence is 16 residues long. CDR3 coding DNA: TGTGCCAGCAGTTCGACCAGCGGGGGGGCCTGGGACGAGCAGTACTTC. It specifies CASSSTSGGAWDEQYF.

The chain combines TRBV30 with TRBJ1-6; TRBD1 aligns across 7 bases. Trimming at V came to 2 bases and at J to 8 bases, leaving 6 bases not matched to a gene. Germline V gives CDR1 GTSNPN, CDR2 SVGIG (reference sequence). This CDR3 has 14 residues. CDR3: CAWSIGQVDSPLHF. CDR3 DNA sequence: TGTGCCTGGAGTATTGGACAGGTAGATTCACCCCTCCACTTT. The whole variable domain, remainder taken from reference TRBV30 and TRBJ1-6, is SQTIHQWPATLVQPVGSPLSLECTVEGTSNPNLYWYRQAAGRGLQLLFYSVGIGQISSEVPQNLSASRPQDRQFILSSKKLLLSDSGFYLCAWSIGQVDSPLHFGNGTRLTVT.

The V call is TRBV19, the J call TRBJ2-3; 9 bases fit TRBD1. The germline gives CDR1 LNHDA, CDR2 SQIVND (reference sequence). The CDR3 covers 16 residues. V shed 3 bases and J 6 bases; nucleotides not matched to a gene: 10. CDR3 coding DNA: TGTGCCAGTAGTATGGGGGACAGGGACACTATCGATACGCAGTATTTT. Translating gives CASSMGDRDTIDTQYF.

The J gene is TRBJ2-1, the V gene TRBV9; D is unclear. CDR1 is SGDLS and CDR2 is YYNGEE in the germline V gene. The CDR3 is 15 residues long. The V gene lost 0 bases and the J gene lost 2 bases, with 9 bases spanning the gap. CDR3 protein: CASSVDMGTYNEQFF. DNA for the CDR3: TGTGCCAGCAGCGTAGACATGGGCACCTACAATGAGCAGTTCTTC.

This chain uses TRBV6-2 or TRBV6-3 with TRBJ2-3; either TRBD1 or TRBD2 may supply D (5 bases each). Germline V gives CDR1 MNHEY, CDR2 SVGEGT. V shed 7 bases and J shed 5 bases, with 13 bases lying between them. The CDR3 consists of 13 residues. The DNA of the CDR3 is TGTGCCAGCATGGGGGACCGAGAAGATACGCAGTATTTT. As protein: CASMGDREDTQYF.

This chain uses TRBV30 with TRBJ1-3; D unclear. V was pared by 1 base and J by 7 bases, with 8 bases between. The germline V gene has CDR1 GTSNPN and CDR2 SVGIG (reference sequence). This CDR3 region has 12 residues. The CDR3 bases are TGTGCCTGGAGTGGAGTAAGCAACACCATATATTTT. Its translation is CAWSGVSNTIYF.

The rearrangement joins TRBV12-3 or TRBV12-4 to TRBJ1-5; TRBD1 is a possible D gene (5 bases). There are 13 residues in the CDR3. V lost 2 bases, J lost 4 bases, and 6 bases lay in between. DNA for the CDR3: TGTGCCAGCAGTTTACGACAGAATCAGCCCCAGCATTTT. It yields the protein CASSLRQNQPQHF.

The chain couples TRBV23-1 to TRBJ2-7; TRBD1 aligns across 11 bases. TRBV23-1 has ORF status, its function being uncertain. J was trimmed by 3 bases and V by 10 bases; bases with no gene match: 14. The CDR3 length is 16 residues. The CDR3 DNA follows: TGCGCCACCACGGACGGGACAGGGGGAAGGATCTACGAGCAGTACTTC. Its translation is CATTDGTGGRIYEQYF.

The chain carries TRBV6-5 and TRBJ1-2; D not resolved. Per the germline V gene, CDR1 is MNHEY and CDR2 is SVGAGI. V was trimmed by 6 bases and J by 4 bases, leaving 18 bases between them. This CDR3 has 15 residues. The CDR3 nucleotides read TGTGCCAGCAGCCGTCTCTCGTCGGATGCCTATGGCTACACCTTC. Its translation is CASSRLSSDAYGYTF.

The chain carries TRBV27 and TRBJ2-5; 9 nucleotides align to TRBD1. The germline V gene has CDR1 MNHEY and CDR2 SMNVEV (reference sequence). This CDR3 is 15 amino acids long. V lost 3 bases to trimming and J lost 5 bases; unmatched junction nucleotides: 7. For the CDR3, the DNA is TGTGCCAGCAGTTTTAAGGGACAGGGAAGGGAGACCCAGTACTTC. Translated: CASSFKGQGRETQYF.

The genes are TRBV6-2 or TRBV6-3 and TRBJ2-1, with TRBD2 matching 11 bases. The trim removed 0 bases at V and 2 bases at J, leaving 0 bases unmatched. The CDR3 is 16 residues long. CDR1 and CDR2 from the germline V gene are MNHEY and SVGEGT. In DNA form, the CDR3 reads TGTGCCAGCAGTTACTCTAGCGGGGGGGCCTACAATGAGCAGTTCTTC. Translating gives CASSYSSGGAYNEQFF.

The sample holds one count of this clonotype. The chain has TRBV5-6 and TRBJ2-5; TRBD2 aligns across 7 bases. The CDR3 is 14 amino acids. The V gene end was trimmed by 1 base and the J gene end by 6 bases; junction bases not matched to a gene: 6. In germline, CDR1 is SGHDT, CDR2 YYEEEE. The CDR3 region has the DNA TGTGCCAGCAGCTTGAGCGGGGTCCCCCAGACCCAGTACTTC. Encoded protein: CASSLSGVPQTQYF.

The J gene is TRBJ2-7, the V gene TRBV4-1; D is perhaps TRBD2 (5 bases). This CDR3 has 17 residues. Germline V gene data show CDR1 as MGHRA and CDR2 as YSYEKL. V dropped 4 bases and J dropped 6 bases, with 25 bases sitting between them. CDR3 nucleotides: TGCGCCAGCAGCCTCTCTGAGGATTTGAGCTCCGCGGGCGAGCAGTACTTC. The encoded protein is CASSLSEDLSSAGEQYF.

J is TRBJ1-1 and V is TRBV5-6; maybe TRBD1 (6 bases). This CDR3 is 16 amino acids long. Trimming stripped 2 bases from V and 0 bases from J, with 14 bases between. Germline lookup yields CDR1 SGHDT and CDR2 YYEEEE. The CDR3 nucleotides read TGTGCCAGCAGCTTTGAGGCGGACAGCCTGAACACTGAAGCTTTCTTT. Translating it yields CASSFEADSLNTEAFF.

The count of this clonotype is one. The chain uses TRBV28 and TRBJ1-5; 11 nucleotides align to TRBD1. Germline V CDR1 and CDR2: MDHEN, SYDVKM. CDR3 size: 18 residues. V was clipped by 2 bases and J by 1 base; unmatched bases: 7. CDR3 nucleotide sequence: TGTGCCAGCAGTTTACTCTCCGGGACAGGGGGAAGCAATCAGCCCCAGCATTTT. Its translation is CASSLLSGTGGSNQPQHF.

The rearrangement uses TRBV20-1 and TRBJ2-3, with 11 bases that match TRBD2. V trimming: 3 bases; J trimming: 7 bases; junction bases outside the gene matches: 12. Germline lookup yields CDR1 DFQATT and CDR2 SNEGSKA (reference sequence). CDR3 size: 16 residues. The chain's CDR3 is CSAREFSGGASYTQYF. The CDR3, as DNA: TGCAGTGCTAGGGAATTTAGCGGGGGGGCCTCATATACGCAGTATTTT.

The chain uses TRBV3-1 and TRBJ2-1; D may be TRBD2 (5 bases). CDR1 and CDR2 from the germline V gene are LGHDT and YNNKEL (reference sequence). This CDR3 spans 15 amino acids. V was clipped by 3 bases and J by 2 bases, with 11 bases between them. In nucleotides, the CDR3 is TGTGCCAGCAGCCACTCCGGGGATGCCTACAATGAGCAGTTCTTC. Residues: CASSHSGDAYNEQFF.

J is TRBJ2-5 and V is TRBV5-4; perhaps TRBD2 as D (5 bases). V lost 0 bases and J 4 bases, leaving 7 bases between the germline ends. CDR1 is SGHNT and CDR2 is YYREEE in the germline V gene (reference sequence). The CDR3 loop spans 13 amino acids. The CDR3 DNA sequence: TGTGCCAGCAGCTTGGAGAGGGCAGAGACCCAGTACTTC. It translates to CASSLERAETQYF. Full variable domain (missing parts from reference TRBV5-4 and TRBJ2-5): ETGVTQSPTHLIKTRGQQVTLRCSSQSGHNTVSWYQQALGQGPQFIFQYYREEENGRGNFPPRFSGLQFPNYSSELNVNALELDDSALYLCASSLERAETQYFGPGTRLLVL.

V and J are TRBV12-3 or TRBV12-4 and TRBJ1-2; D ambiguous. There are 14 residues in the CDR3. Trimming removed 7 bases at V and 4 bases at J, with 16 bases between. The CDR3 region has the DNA TGTGCCAGCATATCTGCTGGTGTGGGCTATGGCTACACCTTC. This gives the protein CASISAGVGYGYTF.

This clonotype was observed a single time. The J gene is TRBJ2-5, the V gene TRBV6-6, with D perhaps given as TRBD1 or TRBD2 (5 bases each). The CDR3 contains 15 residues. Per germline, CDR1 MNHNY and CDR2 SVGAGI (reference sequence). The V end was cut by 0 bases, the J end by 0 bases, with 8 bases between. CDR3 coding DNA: TGTGCCAGCAGTTACTCGAGGGACCACCAAGAGACCCAGTACTTC. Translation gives CASSYSRDHQETQYF.

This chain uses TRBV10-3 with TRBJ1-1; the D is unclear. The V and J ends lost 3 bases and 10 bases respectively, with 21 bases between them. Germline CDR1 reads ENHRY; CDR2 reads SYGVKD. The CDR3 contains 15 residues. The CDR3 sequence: CAISDIGTPQLGAFF. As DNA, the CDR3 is TGTGCCATCAGTGACATAGGCACTCCACAACTGGGAGCTTTCTTT.

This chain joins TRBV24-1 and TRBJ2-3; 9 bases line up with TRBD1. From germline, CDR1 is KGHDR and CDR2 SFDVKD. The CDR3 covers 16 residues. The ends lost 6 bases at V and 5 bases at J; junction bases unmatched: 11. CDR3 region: CATSSQDRGYEDTQYF. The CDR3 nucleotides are TGTGCCACCAGTAGTCAAGACAGGGGGTATGAAGATACGCAGTATTTT.

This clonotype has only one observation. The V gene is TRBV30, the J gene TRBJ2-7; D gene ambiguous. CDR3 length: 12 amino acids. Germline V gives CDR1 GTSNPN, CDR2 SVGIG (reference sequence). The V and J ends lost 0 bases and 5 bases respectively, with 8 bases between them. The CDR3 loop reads CAWSVRPNEQYF. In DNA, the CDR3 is TGTGCCTGGAGTGTACGGCCTAACGAGCAGTACTTC.

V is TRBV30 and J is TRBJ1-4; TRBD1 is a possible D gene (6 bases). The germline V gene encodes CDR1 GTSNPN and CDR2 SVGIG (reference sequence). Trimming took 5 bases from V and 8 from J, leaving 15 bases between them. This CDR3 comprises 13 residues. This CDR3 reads CAWEEGDDEKLFF. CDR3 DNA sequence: TGTGCCTGGGAGGAGGGGGATGACGAAAAACTGTTTTTT. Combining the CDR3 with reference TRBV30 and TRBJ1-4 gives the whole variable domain SQTIHQWPATLVQPVGSPLSLECTVEGTSNPNLYWYRQAAGRGLQLLFYSVGIGQISSEVPQNLSASRPQDRQFILSSKKLLLSDSGFYLCAWEEGDDEKLFFGSGTQLSVL.

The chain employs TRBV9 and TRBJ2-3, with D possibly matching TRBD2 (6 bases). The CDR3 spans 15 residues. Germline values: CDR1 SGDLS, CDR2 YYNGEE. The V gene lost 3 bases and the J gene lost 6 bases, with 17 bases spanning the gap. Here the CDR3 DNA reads TGTGCCAGCAGCGGGCGACTAGTAAGAACGGATACGCAGTATTTT. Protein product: CASSGRLVRTDTQYF.

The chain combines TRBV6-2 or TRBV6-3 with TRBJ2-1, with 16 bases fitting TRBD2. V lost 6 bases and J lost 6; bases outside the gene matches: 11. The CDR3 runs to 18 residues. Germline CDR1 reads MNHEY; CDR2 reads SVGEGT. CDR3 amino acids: CASRPGLAGGLKVNEQFF. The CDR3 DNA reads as TGTGCCAGCAGACCGGGACTAGCGGGGGGGCTTAAGGTCAATGAGCAGTTCTTC.

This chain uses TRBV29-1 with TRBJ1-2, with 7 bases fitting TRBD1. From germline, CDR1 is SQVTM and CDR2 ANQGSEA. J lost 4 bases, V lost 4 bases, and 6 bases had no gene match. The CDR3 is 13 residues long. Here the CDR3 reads CSVGGGDSYGYTF. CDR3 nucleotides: TGCAGCGTTGGAGGGGGCGATAGCTATGGCTACACCTTC.

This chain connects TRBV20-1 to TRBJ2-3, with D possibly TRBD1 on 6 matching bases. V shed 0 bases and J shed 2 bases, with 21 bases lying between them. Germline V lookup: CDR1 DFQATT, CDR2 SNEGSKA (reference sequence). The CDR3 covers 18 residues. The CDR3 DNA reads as TGCAGTGCTAGAGATCCGGGTTCTGGGGGCCGGCTCACAGATACGCAGTATTTT. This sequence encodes CSARDPGSGGRLTDTQYF.